This T cell receptor beta chain was retrieved from a study of blood T cells in healthy people across ages. This CDR3 has 16 residues. Per the germline V gene, CDR1 is SNHLY and CDR2 is FYNNEI. V shed 5 bases, J shed 2 bases, and the junction held 8 bases outside the gene matches. Together with a sample-barcoded 5' primer, a J-beta primer mix was included in a second PCR lasting about 6 to 11 cycles. TCRdb ran MiXCR on the 5' RACE reads and lists one entry per CDR3 protein. The table shows hundreds of thousands of distinct CDR3 sequences, with about 24% occurring only once. These data were also filed under a second study, of T cells of mothers and their children.

The source is a boy between 10 and 17 years old in good health. The chain uses TRBV2 and TRBJ2-1; 8 nucleotides line up with TRBD1. Specimen: blood. The CDR3, as DNA: TGTGCCAGCAGTAACGACCCGGGACAGGCCTACAATGAGCAGTTCTTC. It yields the protein CASSNDPGQAYNEQFF.